A selection of T cell receptor beta chains follows, all from one sample in a study of neurological immune-mediated disorders. TCRdb independently ran MiXCR on the 5' RACE reads; one entry per CDR3 protein. This table holds 80,000 to 100,000 distinct CDR3 sequences, nearly 6% found once. Sample: PBMCs. These TCRs come from an older woman with multiple sclerosis. The CDR3 runs from the conserved cysteine through the conserved F or W. The D gene is left open where the match is weak. Expanded clones are given a class, and other clones once, few, many or no size at all.

v_call: TRBV5-1; clone_size: many; j_call: TRBJ1-4; cdr3_length: 15; d_call: NA; cdr3_nt: TGCGCCAGCAGCTTGGTACCGGGACAAGATGAAAAACTGTTTTTT; cdr3_aa: CASSLVPGQDEKLFF
v_call: TRBV7-6; clone_size: few; j_call: TRBJ2-5; cdr3_length: 16; d_call: TRBD2; cdr3_nt: TGTGCCAGCACGCTAGCGGGGGCCGGGAGCCAAGAGACCCAGTACTTC; cdr3_aa: CASTLAGAGSQETQYF
v_call: TRBV5-1; clone_size: NA; j_call: TRBJ1-2; cdr3_length: 15; d_call: NA; cdr3_nt: TGCGCCAGCAGTCTGGACATACAAATTAACTATGGCTACACCTTC; cdr3_aa: CASSLDIQINYGYTF
v_call: TRBV4-2; clone_size: many; j_call: TRBJ2-5; cdr3_length: 17; d_call: TRBD2; cdr3_nt: TGTGCCAGCAGCCAAGATCGGATTAGCGGGGGCCAAGAGACCCAGTACTTC; cdr3_aa: CASSQDRISGGQETQYF
v_call: TRBV27; clone_size: NA; j_call: TRBJ2-3; cdr3_length: 19; d_call: TRBD2; cdr3_nt: TGTGCCAGCAGCCCTACCCCCCTAGCGGGGGAACTTTTATTCGATACGCAGTATTTT; cdr3_aa: CASSPTPLAGELLFDTQYF
v_call: TRBV25-1; clone_size: many; j_call: TRBJ2-7; cdr3_length: 15; d_call: TRBD1; cdr3_nt: TGTGCCAGCAGTGATACCGGGACAGGGAGGTACGAGCAGTACTTC; cdr3_aa: CASSDTGTGRYEQYF
v_call: TRBV18; clone_size: many; j_call: TRBJ1-2; cdr3_length: 13; d_call: NA; cdr3_nt: TGTGCCAGCTCACCAAGTGGGGGCATTGGCTACACCTTC; cdr3_aa: CASSPSGGIGYTF
v_call: TRBV2; clone_size: many; j_call: TRBJ1-3; cdr3_length: 15; d_call: NA; cdr3_nt: TGTGCCAGCAGCTATCGGACAGATCCTGGAAACACCATATATTTT; cdr3_aa: CASSYRTDPGNTIYF
v_call: TRBV7-9; clone_size: many; j_call: TRBJ2-3; cdr3_length: 14; d_call: NA; cdr3_nt: TGTGCCAGCACCCGGGTACCCTTCACAGATACGCAGTATTTT; cdr3_aa: CASTRVPFTDTQYF
v_call: TRBV5-1; clone_size: many; j_call: TRBJ1-1; cdr3_length: 12; d_call: NA; cdr3_nt: TGCGCCAGCAGCTCCAGGGTCACTGAAGCTTTCTTT; cdr3_aa: CASSSRVTEAFF
v_call: TRBV30; clone_size: many; j_call: TRBJ2-1; cdr3_length: 12; d_call: NA; cdr3_nt: TGTGCCTGGGGAAGGTGGACAGACGAGCAGTTCTTC; cdr3_aa: CAWGRWTDEQFF
v_call: TRBV5-1; clone_size: many; j_call: TRBJ1-5; cdr3_length: 15; d_call: TRBD1; cdr3_nt: TGCGCCAGCAGCCCCCGGGACAGCGTCAATCAGCCCCAGCATTTT; cdr3_aa: CASSPRDSVNQPQHF
v_call: TRBV6-5; clone_size: many; j_call: TRBJ2-3; cdr3_length: 14; d_call: NA; cdr3_nt: TGTGCCAGCAGTTACAGGGGAAAGTTGAATACGCAGTATTTT; cdr3_aa: CASSYRGKLNTQYF
v_call: TRBV5-1; clone_size: many; j_call: TRBJ1-1; cdr3_length: 14; d_call: NA; cdr3_nt: TGCGCCAGCAGCTTGGGGCGGACGAACACTGAAGCTTTCTTT; cdr3_aa: CASSLGRTNTEAFF
v_call: TRBV20-1; clone_size: many; j_call: TRBJ2-7; cdr3_length: 10; d_call: NA; cdr3_nt: TGCAGTGCGGGACCCTACGAGCAGTACTTC; cdr3_aa: CSAGPYEQYF
v_call: TRBV20-1; clone_size: many; j_call: TRBJ1-2; cdr3_length: 17; d_call: TRBD1; cdr3_nt: TGCAGTGCTACCCTACTATCGGGACAGGGACGTAACTATGGCTACACCTTC; cdr3_aa: CSATLLSGQGRNYGYTF
v_call: TRBV20-1; clone_size: many; j_call: TRBJ2-7; cdr3_length: 15; d_call: TRBD2; cdr3_nt: TGCAGTGCTAGACCCGCGACTAGCGGGGCCTGGGAGCAGTACTTC; cdr3_aa: CSARPATSGAWEQYF
v_call: TRBV5-7; clone_size: NA; j_call: TRBJ1-1; cdr3_length: 16; d_call: NA; cdr3_nt: TGTGCCAGCAGCTTACAGGGAGGGACGGTGAACACTGAAGCTTTCTTT; cdr3_aa: CASSLQGGTVNTEAFF
v_call: TRBV12-3/TRBV12-4; clone_size: many; j_call: TRBJ1-2; cdr3_length: 13; d_call: NA; cdr3_nt: TGTGCCAGCACCCCCCGGGGATTCGGTGGCTACACCTTC; cdr3_aa: CASTPRGFGGYTF
v_call: TRBV12-3/TRBV12-4; clone_size: many; j_call: TRBJ2-7; cdr3_length: 15; d_call: TRBD1; cdr3_nt: TGTGCCAGCAGTTTAATAGACAGGGACTCCTACGAGCAGTACTTC; cdr3_aa: CASSLIDRDSYEQYF
v_call: TRBV20-1; clone_size: NA; j_call: TRBJ2-7; cdr3_length: 13; d_call: NA; cdr3_nt: TGCAGTGCTAGAGGGGACAATTTCTACGAGCAGTACTTC; cdr3_aa: CSARGDNFYEQYF
v_call: TRBV14; clone_size: many; j_call: TRBJ1-5; cdr3_length: 15; d_call: NA; cdr3_nt: TGTGCCAGCAGCCAGGGGTTGGGGGGCAATCAGCCCCAGCATTTT; cdr3_aa: CASSQGLGGNQPQHF
v_call: TRBV29-1; clone_size: many; j_call: TRBJ1-6; cdr3_length: 13; d_call: TRBD1; cdr3_nt: TGCAGCGTCGGGACAGGGAAGAATTCACCCCTCCACTTT; cdr3_aa: CSVGTGKNSPLHF
v_call: TRBV6-5; clone_size: NA; j_call: TRBJ2-7; cdr3_length: 16; d_call: TRBD1; cdr3_nt: TGTGCCAGCAGTTTTTTTCCCGGGACAGGGTATACCGAGCAGTACTTC; cdr3_aa: CASSFFPGTGYTEQYF
v_call: TRBV5-1; clone_size: many; j_call: TRBJ2-5; cdr3_length: 15; d_call: NA; cdr3_nt: TGCGCCAGCCGACCCCGAAATAACGGGCAAGAGACCCAGTACTTC; cdr3_aa: CASRPRNNGQETQYF
v_call: TRBV20-1; clone_size: many; j_call: TRBJ1-3; cdr3_length: 13; d_call: NA; cdr3_nt: TGCAGTGCCCTACAGGGCTCTGGAAACACCATATATTTT; cdr3_aa: CSALQGSGNTIYF
v_call: TRBV20-1; clone_size: many; j_call: TRBJ1-1; cdr3_length: 11; d_call: NA; cdr3_nt: TGCAGTGCCCGCGACGCATCTGAAGCTTTCTTT; cdr3_aa: CSARDASEAFF
v_call: TRBV20-1; clone_size: many; j_call: TRBJ2-5; cdr3_length: 16; d_call: NA; cdr3_nt: TGCAGTGCTAGATCCCTCGGGTGGTCCGAAGGGGAGACCCAGTACTTC; cdr3_aa: CSARSLGWSEGETQYF
v_call: TRBV29-1; clone_size: few; j_call: TRBJ2-7; cdr3_length: 13; d_call: TRBD2; cdr3_nt: TGCAGCGTTGAACCCTCGACTAGCCCCGAGCAGTACTTC; cdr3_aa: CSVEPSTSPEQYF
v_call: TRBV3-1; clone_size: many; j_call: TRBJ2-7; cdr3_length: 13; d_call: NA; cdr3_nt: TGTGCCAGCAGCCAAGGACGCCGCTACGAGCAGTACTTC; cdr3_aa: CASSQGRRYEQYF
v_call: TRBV6-6; clone_size: many; j_call: TRBJ1-2; cdr3_length: 14; d_call: NA; cdr3_nt: TGTGCCAGCAGTTACTCCCAGGGGAGTGGTGGCTACACCTTC; cdr3_aa: CASSYSQGSGGYTF
v_call: TRBV5-1; clone_size: many; j_call: TRBJ1-1; cdr3_length: 16; d_call: NA; cdr3_nt: TGCGCCAGCAGCTTGGCAGCGACAGGTGGAGGGACTGAAGCTTTCTTT; cdr3_aa: CASSLAATGGGTEAFF
v_call: TRBV18; clone_size: NA; j_call: TRBJ2-3; cdr3_length: 14; d_call: NA; cdr3_nt: TGTGCCAGCTCCGTCGCGGATACAACAGATACGCAGTATTTT; cdr3_aa: CASSVADTTDTQYF
v_call: TRBV7-8; clone_size: many; j_call: TRBJ1-4; cdr3_length: 12; d_call: NA; cdr3_nt: TGTGCCAGCAGCTCGCAGGGGGAAAAACTGTTTTTT; cdr3_aa: CASSSQGEKLFF
v_call: TRBV7-9; clone_size: many; j_call: TRBJ1-6; cdr3_length: 17; d_call: TRBD1; cdr3_nt: TGTGCCAGCAGCTCACCGGCGACAGGGGTGGTAGATTCACCCCTCCACTTT; cdr3_aa: CASSSPATGVVDSPLHF
v_call: TRBV5-1; clone_size: many; j_call: TRBJ1-5; cdr3_length: 13; d_call: NA; cdr3_nt: TGCGCCAGCAGCGTGGAGGGAAATCAGCCCCAGCATTTT; cdr3_aa: CASSVEGNQPQHF
v_call: TRBV5-1; clone_size: many; j_call: TRBJ2-1; cdr3_length: 18; d_call: NA; cdr3_nt: TGCGCCAGCAGCTTGGAGGGCGGGCACCTGAGCTCCTACAATGAGCAGTTCTTC; cdr3_aa: CASSLEGGHLSSYNEQFF
v_call: TRBV20-1; clone_size: many; j_call: TRBJ2-1; cdr3_length: 14; d_call: NA; cdr3_nt: TGCAGTGCTCGCCGGGGGTACGGAAACAATGAGCAGTTCTTC; cdr3_aa: CSARRGYGNNEQFF
v_call: TRBV12-3/TRBV12-4; clone_size: many; j_call: TRBJ1-4; cdr3_length: 15; d_call: NA; cdr3_nt: TGTGCCAGCAGTCGTTCCCAGGGCTTTAATGAAAAACTGTTTTTT; cdr3_aa: CASSRSQGFNEKLFF
v_call: TRBV5-1; clone_size: many; j_call: TRBJ2-2; cdr3_length: 16; d_call: NA; cdr3_nt: TGCGCCAGCAGCTTGGTTCCCCTTCCGAACACCGGGGAGCTGTTTTTT; cdr3_aa: CASSLVPLPNTGELFF
v_call: TRBV5-1; clone_size: many; j_call: TRBJ2-3; cdr3_length: 15; d_call: NA; cdr3_nt: TGCGCCAGCAGCTTTGGCGGGTCGCGCACAGATACGCAGTATTTT; cdr3_aa: CASSFGGSRTDTQYF
v_call: TRBV7-2; clone_size: many; j_call: TRBJ2-1; cdr3_length: 16; d_call: TRBD2; cdr3_nt: TGTGCCAGCAGCTTAGTAGGGACTAGCGGATACAATGAGCAGTTCTTC; cdr3_aa: CASSLVGTSGYNEQFF
v_call: TRBV9; clone_size: many; j_call: TRBJ2-3; cdr3_length: 16; d_call: TRBD2; cdr3_nt: TGTGCCAGCAGTGTCAGCGGGGGGGTGCTGACAGATACGCAGTATTTT; cdr3_aa: CASSVSGGVLTDTQYF
v_call: TRBV7-9; clone_size: many; j_call: TRBJ2-7; cdr3_length: 16; d_call: TRBD2; cdr3_nt: TGTGCCAGCAGTCCGATGGGTGGCGGGGGCTCCTACGAGCAGTACTTC; cdr3_aa: CASSPMGGGGSYEQYF
v_call: TRBV7-9; clone_size: many; j_call: TRBJ1-6; cdr3_length: 13; d_call: NA; cdr3_nt: TGTGCCAGCATCTCAATTGGTGTTTCACCCCTCCACTTT; cdr3_aa: CASISIGVSPLHF
v_call: TRBV6-1; clone_size: many; j_call: TRBJ1-3; cdr3_length: 14; d_call: NA; cdr3_nt: TGTGCCAGCAGGACCCAGGGAACTGGAAACACCATATATTTT; cdr3_aa: CASRTQGTGNTIYF
v_call: TRBV7-9; clone_size: many; j_call: TRBJ1-2; cdr3_length: 16; d_call: NA; cdr3_nt: TGTGCCAGCAGCCTAAGCCGAGGGACCCAGGGCAATGGCTACACCTTC; cdr3_aa: CASSLSRGTQGNGYTF
v_call: TRBV5-1; clone_size: many; j_call: TRBJ2-3; cdr3_length: 14; d_call: NA; cdr3_nt: TGCGCCAGCAGCTTGGTTCCAGCGAGCGATACGCAGTATTTT; cdr3_aa: CASSLVPASDTQYF
v_call: TRBV7-9; clone_size: many; j_call: TRBJ2-7; cdr3_length: 12; d_call: NA; cdr3_nt: TGTGCCAGCAGCAGTACAGCCTCCGAGCAGTACTTC; cdr3_aa: CASSSTASEQYF
v_call: TRBV20-1; clone_size: many; j_call: TRBJ1-6; cdr3_length: 14; d_call: TRBD1; cdr3_nt: TGCAGTGCTAACCCCGGGACAGGGTATTCACCCCTCCACTTT; cdr3_aa: CSANPGTGYSPLHF
v_call: TRBV20-1; clone_size: many; j_call: TRBJ1-1; cdr3_length: 14; d_call: TRBD1; cdr3_nt: TGCAGTGCTAGCTCACAGGGGGGAACCACTGAAGCTTTCTTT; cdr3_aa: CSASSQGGTTEAFF
v_call: TRBV27; clone_size: many; j_call: TRBJ1-1; cdr3_length: 15; d_call: NA; cdr3_nt: TGTGCCAGCAGTTTATTCGGGGGCCCAAACACTGAAGCTTTCTTT; cdr3_aa: CASSLFGGPNTEAFF
v_call: TRBV7-9; clone_size: many; j_call: TRBJ1-1; cdr3_length: 15; d_call: TRBD1; cdr3_nt: TGTGCCAGCAGCCCCCTAAGGGGGCTGGGCACTGAAGCTTTCTTT; cdr3_aa: CASSPLRGLGTEAFF
v_call: TRBV20-1; clone_size: many; j_call: TRBJ2-2; cdr3_length: 18; d_call: TRBD1; cdr3_nt: TGCAGTGCTAGACTGGACAGGGGGCGCGGGTTAGGGACCGGGGAGCTGTTTTTT; cdr3_aa: CSARLDRGRGLGTGELFF
v_call: TRBV29-1; clone_size: many; j_call: TRBJ2-7; cdr3_length: 13; d_call: TRBD1; cdr3_nt: TGCAGCGTTGAGGGCAGGGGGAGAAACGAGCAGTACTTC; cdr3_aa: CSVEGRGRNEQYF